This TCR beta chain was retrieved from a study of T cell responses to AZD1222 COVID-19 vaccine. Assay: immunoSEQ multiplex PCR; the TCRdb copy retains only in-frame clones and omits some. The table lists approximately 75,000 clones, around 87% of them singletons, with more than 15% in the top ten. V was shortened by 5 bases and J by 5 bases, with 16 bases between the two germline ends. Germline lookup yields CDR1 SGHRS and CDR2 YFSETQ. CDR3 length: 14 residues. The chain combines TRBV5-1 with TRBJ2-5, with TRBD2 as a possible D gene (6 bases). This clonotype originated in an adult who received the AZD1222 COVID-19 vaccine. Sequenced material: peripheral blood, taken 28 days after the second AZD1222 dose. The CDR3 sequence is CASSTGTAGETQYF. DNA of the CDR3: TGCGCCAGCAGTACCGGGACGGCGGGGGAGACCCAGTACTTC. The full variable domain, completed using reference TRBV5-1 and TRBJ2-5, is KAGVTQTPRYLIKTRGQQVTLSCSPISGHRSVSWYQQTPGQGLQFLFEYFSETQRNKGNFPGRFSGRQFSNSRSEMNVSTLELGDSALYLCASSTGTAGETQYFGPGTRLLVL.